This T cell receptor beta chain was obtained from a study of Ad26.COV2.S vaccination and SARS-CoV-2 variants. Treatment meaning: approximately 18 received Ad26.COV2.S at low or high dose, single or two shots; roughly five received placebo; per-sample allocation not given. The study sampled participants on day 63 after the first vaccine or placebo injection. This clone showed up just once. This CDR3 spans 13 amino acids. Germline V gene data show CDR1 as ENHRY and CDR2 as SYGVKD. V was cut by 3 bases and J by 6 bases, with 10 bases left in between. TCRdb's copy holds only in-frame clones and misses some; the assay was immunoSEQ multiplex PCR. This sample has about 430,000 clones; 75% to 95% occur once, and the top ten carry over 9%.

V is TRBV10-3 and J is TRBJ2-3, with D possibly matching TRBD1 (6 bases). This specimen was peripheral blood, taken in a trial of Ad26.COV2.S vaccine versus placebo. The TCR comes from a person between 18 and 65 years old who received the Ad26.COV2.S COVID-19 vaccine or a placebo. CDR3: CAISDRGMDTQYF. DNA of the CDR3: TGTGCCATCAGTGACAGGGGAATGGATACGCAGTATTTT.